This TCR beta chain derives from a study of patients and donors after allogeneic stem cell transplantation (TCRdb year 2020). Library preparation used RT-PCR. The instrument given in TCRdb is NextSeq 550. The public reads were run again by TCRdb, first through fastp at Q25 and then through MiXCR, and only productive beta chains were kept. Identical CDR3 protein sequences are pooled into one entry, listed with their most common genes and DNA. The sample contains 800,000 to 1,000,000 distinct CDR3 sequences, roughly 18% of them found a single time. Under 6.5% of the sample is taken by the ten largest. To note about this clonotype: The antigen this receptor binds is unknown. Base quality data are lacking; no much larger clone is found one base away.

The CDR3, from cysteine to phenylalanine, totals 15 residues. Only the CDR3 portion is preserved as DNA: 45 bases, with reading frame beginning at the first base. V and J lose 0 bases and 5 bases, and a span of 13 bases separates them. The germline V gene sets CDR1 to SGHVS and CDR2 to FQNEAQ. The material sequenced was blood, either unsorted or a sorted T cell fraction (not recorded which). Recombination connected TRBV7-8 to TRBJ2-5, and possibly TRBD1, on 6 matching bases. The clonotype comes from a human donor who was either an allogeneic HSCT recipient or a stem cell or donor lymphocyte infusion donor (not recorded which). It is not recorded whose cells these are; they may come from a transplant donor. The nucleotide sequence is TGTGCCAGCAGCTTAGCGCGACAGGTCGTCGAGACCCAGTACTTC. This codes for CASSLARQVVETQYF.